These 31 T cell receptor beta chains share one sample of origin, sequenced in a study of blood T cell repertoires in COVID-19. The protocol was immunoSEQ multiplex PCR, while the TCRdb copy is restricted to in-frame clones and leaves out a portion. This table holds 250,000 to 350,000 clones, about 87% found once. The specimen sequenced was PBMCs or T cells enriched from blood (not recorded which). The receptors were sampled from a woman younger than 35 who had recovered from COVID-19.

The rearrangement uses TRBV3-1 (or the pseudogene TRBV3-2) and TRBJ1-1, with TRBD1 identical over 7 bases. CDR3 length: 13 residues. CDR1 and CDR2 from the germline V gene are LGHDT and YNNKEL (reference sequence). V lost 6 bases and J lost 3; bases outside the gene matches: 4. CDR3 sequence (DNA): TGTGCCAGCAGATACGGACAGGACACTGAAGCTTTCTTT. Its translation is CASRYGQDTEAFF.

The V gene is TRBV7-9, the J gene TRBJ2-3; the match to TRBD2 covers 8 bases. The CDR3 extends over 14 amino acids. V was pared by 5 bases and J by 9 bases, with 10 bases of the junction left unmatched. Germline V CDR1 and CDR2: SEHNR, FQNEAQ (reference sequence). CDR3 bases: TGTGCCAGCAGCGGTGGACTAGCCCGAATAACGCAGTATTTT. It encodes CASSGGLARITQYF. Variable domain in full (rest from reference TRBV7-9 and TRBJ2-3): DTGVSQNPRHKITKRGQNVTFRCDPISEHNRLYWYRQTLGQGPEFLTYFQNEAQLEKSRLLSDRFSAERPKGSFSTLEIQRTEQGDSAMYLCASSGGLARITQYFGPGTRLTVL.

The V gene is TRBV24-1, the J gene TRBJ2-1, with 8 bases fitting TRBD2. With 4 bases clipped from V and 4 bases from J, the junction kept 14 bases outside the gene matches. The germline V gene encodes CDR1 KGHDR and CDR2 SFDVKD. The length of the CDR3 is 18 residues. This CDR3 is CATSDRPRGGGRYNEQFF. DNA of the CDR3: TGTGCCACCAGTGACCGCCCGCGCGGGGGCGGGAGGTACAATGAGCAGTTCTTC.

The chain carries TRBV6-1 and TRBJ1-1, with D perhaps matching TRBD1 (6 bases). Germline CDR1 and CDR2: MNHNS and SASEGT. This CDR3 has 14 residues. Trimming removed 3 bases from V and 5 bases from J, with 13 bases in between. CDR3 nucleotide sequence: TGTGCCAGCAGTGAGAGTGGGGGCGCAACTGAAGCTTTCTTT. It is translated as CASSESGGATEAFF.

V usage is TRBV6-6 and J usage is TRBJ1-6, with D possibly matching TRBD1 (6 bases). CDR1 is MNHNY, CDR2 SVGAGI, per germline (reference sequence). The germline V and J ends were trimmed by 5 bases and 7 bases, with 12 bases remaining between them. This CDR3 has 14 amino acids. CDR3 in DNA: TGTGCCAGCAGTGACGGACAGTTCAATTCACCCCTCCACTTT. This codes for CASSDGQFNSPLHF.

The chain couples TRBV30 to TRBJ1-2; 9 nucleotides match TRBD1. Germline loops: CDR1 GTSNPN, CDR2 SVGIG (reference sequence). The length of the CDR3 is 13 residues. The ends lost 4 bases at V and 9 bases at J; junction bases unmatched: 9. The CDR3: CAWTSGQGRSYTF. CDR3 DNA sequence: TGTGCCTGGACCTCGGGACAGGGTCGTAGCTACACCTTC.

V and J are TRBV6-2 or TRBV6-3 and TRBJ1-1; D is unclear. CDR1 is MNHEY and CDR2 is SVGEGT in the germline V gene. The CDR3 contains 15 residues. Trimming left V 0 bases short and J 1 base short, with 9 bases between. The CDR3, as DNA: TGTGCCAGCAGTTACTCGCTCACCGGGAACACTGAAGCTTTCTTT. This gives the protein CASSYSLTGNTEAFF.

The V call is TRBV6-5, the J call TRBJ1-6; D is unresolved. This CDR3 comprises 14 residues. V lost 5 bases to trimming and J lost 4 bases, with 9 bases between them. In germline, CDR1 is MNHEY, CDR2 SVGAGI. DNA for the CDR3: TGTGCCAGCAGTCCAGGTTTTTATAATTCACCCCTCCACTTT. The encoded protein is CASSPGFYNSPLHF.

The chain couples TRBV28 to TRBJ1-6; D remains unclear. CDR1 and CDR2 (germline): MDHEN, SYDVKM. The CDR3 is 16 amino acids. V dropped 3 bases and J dropped 10 bases, with 19 bases sitting between them. The CDR3 here is CASSFTRAATKSPLHF. The CDR3 nucleotides read TGTGCCAGCAGTTTTACGCGGGCAGCAACTAAATCACCCCTCCACTTT.

This clone has only a few counts. This sequence joins TRBV9 and TRBJ1-2, with 7 bases identical to TRBD1. There are 13 residues in the CDR3. V dropped 4 bases and J dropped 8; count of bases not matched to a gene: 8. The germline CDR1 and CDR2 sequences are SGDLS and YYNGEE. CDR3 nucleotide sequence: TGTGCCAGCAGCACCCGACAGGGTGGCGGCTACACCTTC. Its translation is CASSTRQGGGYTF.

This sequence joins TRBV28 and TRBJ1-3; no clear D. Germline CDR1 and CDR2: MDHEN and SYDVKM. This CDR3 is built from 17 residues. The germline V and J ends were trimmed by 7 bases and 0 bases, with 19 bases remaining between them. CDR3 sequence: CASIPRTARTSGNTIYF. DNA of the CDR3: TGTGCCAGCATCCCTAGGACTGCCAGAACCTCTGGAAACACCATATATTTT.

The V and J genes are TRBV18 and TRBJ2-7; TRBD2 matches at 12 bases. Germline V CDR1 and CDR2: KGHSH, LQKENI. V lost 4 bases to trimming and J lost 2 bases; unmatched junction nucleotides: 3. The CDR3 totals 15 residues. DNA of the CDR3: TGTGCCAGCTCACAGACTAGCGGGGGAACCTACGAGCAGTACTTC. Its translation: CASSQTSGGTYEQYF.

V gene TRBV5-1 combines with J gene TRBJ2-5; 10 bases line up with TRBD2. This CDR3 is 16 amino acids long. J lost 7 bases, V lost 0 bases, and 9 bases had no gene match. Germline CDR1 reads SGHRS; CDR2 reads YFSETQ. CDR3 DNA sequence: TGCGCCAGCAGCTTGGCCCTAGCGGGGGAGAGTGCGACCCAGTACTTC. Translation: CASSLALAGESATQYF. Supplemented by reference TRBV5-1 and TRBJ2-5, the full variable domain reads KAGVTQTPRYLIKTRGQQVTLSCSPISGHRSVSWYQQTPGQGLQFLFEYFSETQRNKGNFPGRFSGRQFSNSRSEMNVSTLELGDSALYLCASSLALAGESATQYFGPGTRLLVL.

The chain is built from TRBV28 and TRBJ1-4, with a weak D call TRBD1 (5 bases). The V end lost 2 bases, the J end lost 6 bases, and 10 bases lay between the germline ends. In germline, CDR1 is MDHEN, CDR2 SYDVKM. CDR3 length: 14 amino acids. CDR3 sequence reads: CASSLRGGHEKLFF. The CDR3 nucleotides are TGTGCCAGCAGTTTACGCGGGGGTCATGAAAAACTGTTTTTT.

The rearrangement joins TRBV5-4 to TRBJ2-2; 7 bases map to TRBD1. The CDR3 totals 13 residues. Germline trimming cut 4 bases from V and 6 bases from J; bases unmatched to any gene: 3. Looked up from germline, CDR1 is SGHNT and CDR2 is YYREEE (reference sequence). CDR3 sequence reads: CASSPQGAGELFF. CDR3 nucleotide sequence: TGTGCCAGCAGCCCCCAGGGGGCCGGGGAGCTGTTTTTT.

The chain couples TRBV4-2 to TRBJ1-2; TRBD1 agrees at 7 bases. The ends lost 0 bases at V and 4 bases at J; junction bases unmatched: 11. The germline V gene encodes CDR1 LGHNA and CDR2 YNFKEQ. The length of the CDR3 is 17 residues. CDR3 in DNA: TGTGCCAGCAGCCAAGATTACAGGGGCGGGCCGCCCTATGGCTACACCTTC. It yields the protein CASSQDYRGGPPYGYTF.

The chain recombines TRBV7-2 with TRBJ1-3; TRBD1 agrees at 10 bases. Germline CDR1 SGHTA, CDR2 FQGNSA. Trimming removed 5 bases from V and 2 bases from J; junction bases left unmatched: 9. The CDR3 loop spans 17 amino acids. CDR3 nucleotides: TGTGCCAGCAGCCATGTTGGGACAGGGGATACTGGAAACACCATATATTTT. It translates to CASSHVGTGDTGNTIYF.

The chain uses TRBV4-2 and TRBJ2-3; D remains unclear. The V gene lost 0 bases and the J gene lost 3 bases, with 10 bases spanning the gap. There are 15 residues in the CDR3. Per the germline V gene, CDR1 is LGHNA and CDR2 is YNFKEQ. CDR3: CASSQDRSRTDTQYF. In DNA, the CDR3 is TGTGCCAGCAGCCAAGATCGGAGTAGGACAGATACGCAGTATTTT.

This clone was detected once. The genes are TRBV7-6 and TRBJ2-5, with D possibly matching TRBD1 (5 bases). CDR3 length: 12 residues. Germline CDR1 reads SGHVS; CDR2 reads FNYEAQ. Trimming stripped 5 bases from V and 7 bases from J, with 11 bases between. CDR3 protein: CASSPQTGTQYF. CDR3 sequence (DNA): TGTGCCAGCAGCCCCCAAACAGGGACCCAGTACTTC.

J is TRBJ1-4 and V is TRBV5-4, with 7 bases matching TRBD1. With V trimmed by 4 bases and J by 4 bases, 10 bases remained unmatched. Looked up from germline, CDR1 is SGHNT and CDR2 is YYREEE (reference sequence). The CDR3 has 16 residues. The CDR3 reads CASSTGPGQFNEKLFF. The DNA for the CDR3 is TGTGCCAGCAGCACGGGACCGGGACAGTTTAATGAAAAACTGTTTTTT.

The chain recombines TRBV28 with TRBJ1-3, with TRBD1 as a possible D gene (6 bases). The V gene lost 2 bases and the J gene lost 2 bases, with 13 bases spanning the gap. CDR3 length: 16 amino acids. Germline CDR1 is MDHEN and CDR2 is SYDVKM. This CDR3 is CASSLGQLKTGNTIYF. The CDR3 region has the DNA TGTGCCAGCAGTTTAGGACAGCTTAAGACTGGAAACACCATATATTTT.

This chain joins TRBV7-2 and TRBJ1-2; D is ambiguous. The CDR3 length is 14 residues. The V and J ends lost 3 bases and 4 bases respectively, with 12 bases between them. Germline CDR1 reads SGHTA; CDR2 reads FQGNSA. DNA of the CDR3: TGTGCCAGCAGCTTTGACGACACATCCTATGGCTACACCTTC. Protein: CASSFDDTSYGYTF.

The chain joins TRBV4-1 to TRBJ2-3; perhaps TRBD1 as D (6 bases). The length of the CDR3 is 15 residues. The germline V gene encodes CDR1 MGHRA and CDR2 YSYEKL. V was clipped by 1 base and J by 5 bases, with 13 bases between them. The CDR3 DNA reads as TGCGCCAGCAGCCAAGTAGAGGGGGTGGGAGATACGCAGTATTTT. This translates into CASSQVEGVGDTQYF.

V usage is TRBV2 and J usage is TRBJ1-2; maybe TRBD1 (5 bases). V was trimmed by 0 bases and J by 5 bases, leaving 16 bases between them. The germline gives CDR1 SNHLY, CDR2 FYNNEI. This CDR3 spans 16 amino acids. The CDR3 spells CASSEALHVRVYGYTF. CDR3 in DNA: TGTGCCAGCAGTGAAGCGCTTCACGTCAGGGTTTATGGCTACACCTTC.

As DNA, the CDR3 is TGTGCCAGCAGCCGCTCAGGGGGAGGTCAGCCCCAGCATTTT. Its protein product is CASSRSGGGQPQHF. V gene TRBV6-2 or TRBV6-3 combines with J gene TRBJ1-5, with 7 nucleotides matching TRBD1. CDR1 and CDR2 from the germline V gene are MNHEY and SVGEGT. V shed 6 bases, J shed 6 bases, and the junction held 8 bases outside the gene matches. The CDR3 extends over 14 amino acids.

V gene TRBV9 combines with J gene TRBJ1-1, with D tentatively TRBD1 (5 bases). Germline V gene lookup returns CDR1 SGDLS and CDR2 YYNGEE. V was pared by 4 bases and J by 4 bases, with 8 bases between. The CDR3 covers 12 residues. The CDR3 is CASSPGVTEAFF. The CDR3 DNA sequence: TGTGCCAGCAGCCCGGGGGTCACTGAAGCTTTCTTT.

The chain carries TRBV4-3 and TRBJ2-2; tentative D call: TRBD1 (5 bases). The CDR3 extends over 15 amino acids. Germline loops: CDR1 LGHNA, CDR2 YSLEER. Trimming pared 1 base from V and 4 bases from J, leaving 10 bases between. CDR3 bases: TGCGCCAGCAGCCAAGTGCCAGGGATCACCGGGGAGCTGTTTTTT. Translating gives CASSQVPGITGELFF.

The J gene is TRBJ2-7, the V gene TRBV6-7, with 8 bases lining up with TRBD1. TRBV6-7 carries the ORF label, with uncertain function. This CDR3 spans 11 amino acids. CDR3 protein: CAGRGHYEQYF. The CDR3, as DNA: TGTGCGGGCAGGGGGCACTACGAGCAGTACTTC.

This clone was counted a single time. This sequence joins TRBV7-3 and TRBJ2-1, with D possibly being TRBD2 (6 bases). Germline V gene lookup returns CDR1 SGHTA and CDR2 FQGTGA. The CDR3 runs to 14 residues. V lost 2 bases and J lost 6, with 11 bases in between. This chain's CDR3 is CASSLATRLNEQFF. The DNA for the CDR3 is TGTGCCAGCAGCTTAGCGACTAGGCTCAATGAGCAGTTCTTC.

This clone was counted a single time. The chain carries TRBV4-3 and TRBJ1-2, with 7 bases lining up with TRBD1. The trim removed 10 bases at V and 5 bases at J, leaving 16 bases unmatched. The CDR3 extends over 15 amino acids. Germline CDR1 is LGHNA and CDR2 is YSLEER. The DNA for the CDR3 is TGCGCCACCAAGGCCATGCGACAGGGACCTTATGGCTACACCTTC. Amino acids: CATKAMRQGPYGYTF.

The V gene is TRBV7-2, the J gene TRBJ1-2; D is uncertain. The CDR3 extends over 17 amino acids. Deletions cut 0 bases from V and 0 bases from J, with 14 bases between. Germline values: CDR1 SGHTA, CDR2 FQGNSA. The CDR3 DNA sequence: TGTGCCAGCAGCTTAGCGTCTTACACGTTTTCTAACTATGGCTACACCTTC. Translating gives CASSLASYTFSNYGYTF.